This note documents a single T cell receptor beta chain sequence. Its antigen is currently not known. The sample holds no much larger clone one base away, and base qualities are not on file. These data are taken from a study of CD8 T cells in Susac syndrome (dated by TCRdb to about 2019). Background for the entire study: Repertoire sequencing was used to test whether CD8+ T cell activation and differentiation in Susac syndrome was antigen driven. The clonality of the CD8+ T cell repertoire was compared across about a dozen healthy donors, around 14 Susac syndrome patients and around 15 multiple sclerosis patients. Beyond this particular receptor, the publication reports: The study acknowledged that relatively few individuals were included in the TCR sequencing and HLA analysis.

The junction shows trimming of 6 bases on V and 2 bases on J, and the gene matches do not reach 2 bases of it. The CDR3 runs 15 residues from the cysteine to the phenylalanine. The retained sequence is limited to the CDR3, 45 bases, with the frame set at the first base. High-throughput TCR beta sequencing profiled peripheral blood CD8+ and CD4+ T cells from healthy donors, Susac syndrome patients and multiple sclerosis patients. The multiple sclerosis controls were treatment-naive patients who had stable or active relapsing-remitting disease and met the revised McDonald criteria. CD8+ TEMRA cells were enriched by FACS, while bulk CD8+ and CD4+ T cells were purified by magnetic negative isolation. Blood was drawn into EDTA tubes, processed within 24 hours, and PBMCs were isolated by density gradient centrifugation. PBMCs intended for TCR sequencing were cryopreserved in liquid nitrogen and were subsequently thawed in a 37 degrees C water bath. The sorted or isolated CD4+, CD8+ and CD8+ TEMRA cells reached a purity of at least 90%.

RNA was extracted using the RNeasy kit, and about 0.45 to 1 ug of the RNA was reverse transcribed with random hexamers. The immunoSEQ multiplex PCR assay, which covers 54 Vbeta and 13 Jbeta segments, was used to amplify TCR beta CDR3 regions. PCR amplification bias was corrected by using a synthetic template baseline for primer optimization and computational correction. On the authors' methods: Reads were assigned to V, D and J genes according to IMGT and analyzed in immunoSEQ Analyzer, with only productive sequences retained. To calculate clonality, Shannon entropy was normalized by log2 of the number of productive unique sequences and then subtracted from one. For each patient and control, public and private clones were evaluated within the 100 most prevalent clones. Clones were defined as Susac-specific when absent from the healthy and MS cohorts, from 1,000 to 1,100 published viral clones and from other ImmuneACCESS disease sequences. Using fastp at Q25 and MiXCR, TCRdb reprocessed the public reads and kept productive beta chains. Identical CDR3 protein sequences are pooled into one entry, listed with their most common genes and DNA. The authors' filters were not applied to this entry. This sample gives about 64,000 distinct CDR3 sequences in total; roughly 94% of them show up just once. Together, the top ten hold 0.56% of the sample.

Recombination linked TRBV12-3 or TRBV12-4 to TRBJ2-5; TRBD2 agrees with 14 junctional bases. This receptor was taken from a human donor with multiple sclerosis. The specimen sequenced was CD8+ T cells from PBMCs. This receptor has the CDR3 CASRRLAGGQETQYF. The nucleotide sequence is TGTGCCAGCAGACGACTAGCGGGGGGGCAAGAGACCCAGTACTTC.